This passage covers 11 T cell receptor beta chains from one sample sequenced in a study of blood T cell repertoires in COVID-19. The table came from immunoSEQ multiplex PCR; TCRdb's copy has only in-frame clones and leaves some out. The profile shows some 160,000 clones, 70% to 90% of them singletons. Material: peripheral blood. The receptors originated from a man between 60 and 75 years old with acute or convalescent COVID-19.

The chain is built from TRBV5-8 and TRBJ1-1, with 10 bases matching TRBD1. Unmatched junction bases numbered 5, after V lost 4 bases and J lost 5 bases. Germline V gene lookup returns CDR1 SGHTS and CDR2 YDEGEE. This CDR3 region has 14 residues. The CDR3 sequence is CASSRGQGPTEAFF. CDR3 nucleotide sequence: TGTGCCAGCAGCAGGGGACAGGGGCCAACTGAAGCTTTCTTT.

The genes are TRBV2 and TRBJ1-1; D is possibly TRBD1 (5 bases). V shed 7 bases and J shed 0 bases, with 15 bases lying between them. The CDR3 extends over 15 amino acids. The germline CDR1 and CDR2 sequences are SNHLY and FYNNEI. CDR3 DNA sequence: TGTGCCAGCATCCGAAGACAGTTCATGAACACTGAAGCTTTCTTT. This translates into CASIRRQFMNTEAFF.

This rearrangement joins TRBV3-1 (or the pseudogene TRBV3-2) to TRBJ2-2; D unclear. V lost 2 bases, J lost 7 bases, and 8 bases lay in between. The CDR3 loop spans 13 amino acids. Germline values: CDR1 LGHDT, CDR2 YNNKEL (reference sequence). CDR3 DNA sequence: TGTGCCAGCAGCCAAAATAATCGCGGGGAGCTGTTTTTT. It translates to CASSQNNRGELFF.

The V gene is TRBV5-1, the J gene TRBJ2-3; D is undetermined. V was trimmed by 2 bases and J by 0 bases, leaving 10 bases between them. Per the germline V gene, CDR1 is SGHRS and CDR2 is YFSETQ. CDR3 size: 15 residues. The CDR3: CASSFRQISTDTQYF. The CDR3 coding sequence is TGCGCCAGCAGCTTCCGTCAGATTAGCACAGATACGCAGTATTTT.

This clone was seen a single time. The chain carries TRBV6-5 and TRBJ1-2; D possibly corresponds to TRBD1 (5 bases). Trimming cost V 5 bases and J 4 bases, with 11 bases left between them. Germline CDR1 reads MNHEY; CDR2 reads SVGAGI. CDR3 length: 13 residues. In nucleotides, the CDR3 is TGTGCCAGCAGTATCGGGACTACCTATGGCTACACCTTC. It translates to CASSIGTTYGYTF.

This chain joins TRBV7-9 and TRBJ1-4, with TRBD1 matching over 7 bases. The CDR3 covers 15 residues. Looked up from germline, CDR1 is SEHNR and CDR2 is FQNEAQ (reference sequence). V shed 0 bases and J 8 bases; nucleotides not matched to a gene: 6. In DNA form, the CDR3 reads TGTGCCAGCAGCTTAGCGTCAGGGGGAAACGAAAAACTGTTTTTT. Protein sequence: CASSLASGGNEKLFF.

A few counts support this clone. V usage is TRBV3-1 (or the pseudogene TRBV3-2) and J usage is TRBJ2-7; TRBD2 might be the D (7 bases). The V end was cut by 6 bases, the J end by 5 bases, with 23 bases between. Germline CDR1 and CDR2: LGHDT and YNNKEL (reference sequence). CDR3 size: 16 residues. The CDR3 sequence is CASRGRRGAGIHEQYF. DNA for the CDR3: TGTGCCAGCAGAGGTCGCCGGGGGGCCGGGATCCACGAGCAGTACTTC.

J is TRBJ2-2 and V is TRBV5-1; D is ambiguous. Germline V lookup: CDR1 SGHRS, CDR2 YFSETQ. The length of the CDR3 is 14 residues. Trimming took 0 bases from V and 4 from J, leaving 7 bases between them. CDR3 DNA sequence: TGCGCCAGCAGCTTGGAACTCGCCACCGGGGAGCTGTTTTTT. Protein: CASSLELATGELFF.

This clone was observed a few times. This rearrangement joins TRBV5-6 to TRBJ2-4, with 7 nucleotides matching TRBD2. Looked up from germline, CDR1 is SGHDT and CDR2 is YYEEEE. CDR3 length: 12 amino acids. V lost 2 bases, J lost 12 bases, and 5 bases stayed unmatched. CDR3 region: CASSLQERGQYF. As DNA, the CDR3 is TGTGCCAGCAGCTTACAAGAGCGGGGTCAGTACTTC.

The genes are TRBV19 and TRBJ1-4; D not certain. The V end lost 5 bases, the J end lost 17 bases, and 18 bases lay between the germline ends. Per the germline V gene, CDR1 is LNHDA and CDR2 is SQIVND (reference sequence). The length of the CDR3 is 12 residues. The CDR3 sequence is CASSASSQIVFF. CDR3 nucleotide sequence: TGTGCCAGTAGTGCCTCATCACAGATCGTTTTTTTT.

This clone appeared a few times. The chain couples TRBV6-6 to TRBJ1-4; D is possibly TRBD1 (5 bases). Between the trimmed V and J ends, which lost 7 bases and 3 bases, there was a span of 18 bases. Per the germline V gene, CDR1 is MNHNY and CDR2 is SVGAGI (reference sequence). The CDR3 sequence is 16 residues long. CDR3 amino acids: CASTRGLENSNEKLFF. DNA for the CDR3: TGTGCCAGCACTAGGGGTTTGGAGAACTCTAATGAAAAACTGTTTTTT.